These 13 T cell receptor beta chains came from one sample sequenced in a study of cytomegalovirus exposure and HLA in healthy donors. Profiled with immunoSEQ multiplex PCR; TCRdb holds only in-frame clones, not every one. The table has over 150,000 clones, roughly 85% seen once. Sequenced sample: PBMCs. All receptors come from a man between 18 and 29 years old in good health and CMV-seropositive.

Only a few counts were recorded for this clone. The chain couples TRBV28 to TRBJ2-7; TRBD1 agrees at 9 bases. CDR3 length equals 13 residues. Germline V lookup: CDR1 MDHEN, CDR2 SYDVKM. Unmatched junction bases numbered 0, after V lost 4 bases and J lost 2 bases. The CDR3 DNA is TGTGCCAGCAGTTACAGGGGGCCCTACGAGCAGTACTTC. Translating gives CASSYRGPYEQYF.

J is TRBJ2-7 and V is TRBV7-2, with D unclear. With 6 bases removed from V and 0 bases from J, the gap between germline ends came to 18 bases. Germline V gene sequence: CDR1 SGHTA, CDR2 FQGNSA. This CDR3 is 16 amino acids long. This CDR3 is CASSSGIYRSSYEQYF. The CDR3 DNA reads as TGTGCCAGCAGTTCGGGTATTTATCGGAGCTCCTACGAGCAGTACTTC.

The chain links TRBV13 to TRBJ1-1; 7 bases match TRBD1. The CDR3 consists of 15 residues. Germline CDR1 is PRHDT and CDR2 is FYEKMQ (reference sequence). J lost 4 bases, V lost 7 bases, and 12 bases had no gene match. The CDR3 sequence is CASTRQGQMSTEAFF. Here the CDR3 DNA reads TGTGCCAGCACGCGACAGGGCCAGATGAGCACTGAAGCTTTCTTT.

The J gene is TRBJ1-3, the V gene TRBV28; 7 bases fit TRBD1. Germline V gives CDR1 MDHEN, CDR2 SYDVKM. V shed 2 bases, J shed 1 base, and the junction held 8 bases outside the gene matches. This CDR3 region has 17 residues. The CDR3 reads CASSLRSRDSSGNTIYF. Here the CDR3 DNA reads TGTGCCAGCAGTTTACGCAGCCGGGACAGTTCTGGAAACACCATATATTTT. Based on the CDR3 plus reference TRBV28 and TRBJ1-3, the full variable domain is DVKVTQSSRYLVKRTGEKVFLECVQDMDHENMFWYRQDPGLGLRLIYFSYDVKMKEKGDIPEGYSVSREKKERFSLILESASTNQTSMYLCASSLRSRDSSGNTIYFGEGSWLTVV.

This sequence joins TRBV6-1 and TRBJ2-7; TRBD1 agrees at 7 bases. Unmatched junction bases numbered 4, after V lost 6 bases and J lost 2 bases. Germline CDR1 reads MNHNS; CDR2 reads SASEGT. This CDR3 spans 13 amino acids. The chain's CDR3 is CASSRDSTYEQYF. Written as DNA, the CDR3 is TGTGCCAGCAGCCGGGACAGTACCTACGAGCAGTACTTC.

The DNA of the CDR3 is TGCGCCAGCAGCCAAGGATCTAGCGACTACAATGAGCAGTTCTTC. Protein product: CASSQGSSDYNEQFF. The gene calls are TRBV4-1 and TRBJ2-1, with TRBD2 as a possible D gene (6 bases). Germline CDR1 and CDR2: MGHRA and YSYEKL. The V end was cut by 1 base, the J end by 3 bases, with 10 bases between. The length of the CDR3 is 15 residues.

The chain combines TRBV4-1 with TRBJ2-7; 8 bases fit TRBD2. Germline V gene sequence: CDR1 MGHRA, CDR2 YSYEKL. This CDR3 region has 16 residues. With 1 base clipped from V and 3 bases from J, the junction kept 8 bases outside the gene matches. The CDR3 nucleotides are TGCGCCAGCAGCCAAGGGCATATTAGCGGGATCTACGAGCAGTACTTC. Protein product: CASSQGHISGIYEQYF.

This clone was observed a few times. J is TRBJ1-1 and V is TRBV28; D perhaps matches TRBD1 (6 bases). Trimming took off 2 bases at V and 10 bases at J, with 11 bases between the two ends. Germline V gives CDR1 MDHEN, CDR2 SYDVKM. The CDR3 has 12 residues. This CDR3 is CASSLTGWPAFF. DNA for the CDR3: TGTGCCAGCAGTTTAACAGGGTGGCCAGCTTTCTTT.

Concerning this clone: Other DNA sequences in this specimen translate into the identical CDR3. The rearrangement joins TRBV5-1 to TRBJ2-1; 10 bases fit TRBD1. Germline trimming cut 2 bases from V and 7 bases from J; bases unmatched to any gene: 6. The CDR3 is made up of 15 amino acids. Looked up from germline, CDR1 is SGHRS and CDR2 is YFSETQ. The CDR3 region is CASSLGTGVGNEQFF. The CDR3 coding sequence is TGCGCCAGCAGCTTAGGGACAGGGGTGGGGAATGAGCAGTTCTTC.

Written as DNA, the CDR3 is TGCGCCAGCAGCCTAGCGGGACTAGCGGGGCAAAAATCCTACGAGCAGTACTTC. Translating gives CASSLAGLAGQKSYEQYF. The chain uses TRBV4-1 and TRBJ2-7, with 13 bases matching TRBD2. Germline V gene lookup returns CDR1 MGHRA and CDR2 YSYEKL. The CDR3 has 18 amino acids. V lost 4 bases, J lost 1 base, and 10 bases stayed unmatched.

The chain links TRBV19 to TRBJ2-7, with 8 bases fitting TRBD1. Looked up from germline, CDR1 is LNHDA and CDR2 is SQIVND (reference sequence). With V trimmed by 5 bases and J by 5 bases, 11 bases remained unmatched. This CDR3 is 15 amino acids long. The CDR3: CASSPTDRAIHEQYF. For the CDR3, the DNA is TGTGCCAGTAGTCCGACGGACAGGGCGATACACGAGCAGTACTTC. Supplemented by reference TRBV19 and TRBJ2-7, the full variable domain reads DGGITQSPKYLFRKEGQNVTLSCEQNLNHDAMYWYRQDPGQGLRLIYYSQIVNDFQKGDIAEGYSVSREKKESFPLTVTSAQKNPTAFYLCASSPTDRAIHEQYFGPGTRLTVT.

The gene calls are TRBV19 and TRBJ2-5; TRBD2 matches 13 bases. This CDR3 comprises 18 residues. The V gene's germline CDR1 is LNHDA and CDR2 SQIVND (reference sequence). The trim removed 3 bases at V and 1 base at J, leaving 8 bases unmatched. CDR3 nucleotides: TGTGCCAGTAGTATTTCGACTAGCGGGGGGCTCCTCCAAGAGACCCAGTACTTC. Translated: CASSISTSGGLLQETQYF.

This rearrangement joins TRBV27 to TRBJ2-7; a weak D match, TRBD1 (6 bases). Germline CDR1 MNHEY, CDR2 SMNVEV (reference sequence). The CDR3 spans 14 residues. Between the trimmed V and J ends, which lost 4 bases and 2 bases, there was a span of 12 bases. DNA for the CDR3: TGTGCCAGCAGTTCCTTTGGGGGCACCTACGAGCAGTACTTC. Residues: CASSSFGGTYEQYF.